This T cell receptor beta chain was identified in a study of cytomegalovirus exposure and HLA in healthy donors (dated by TCRdb to between 2016 and 2019). About the study as a whole: An earlier analysis of around 600 of the donors reported 250 to 350 Gb of sequence data and around 120 million unique TCR beta sequences from some 180 million T cells. An early release that covered roughly 600 HLA-typed donors contained approximately 320 gigabases of sequencing data and tens of millions of unique TCR sequences. The genetic ancestry cluster associated with self-reported Caucasian donors included approximately 85% of the roughly 410 genotyped donors. The study aimed to test whether cataloging public T cell receptors could reveal signatures of past pathogen exposure. The study profiled the T cell repertoires of 550 to 700 subjects by immunosequencing and related them to cytomegalovirus serostatus. Besides the first cohort of around 700 subjects, a separate validation cohort made up of over a hundred different subjects was used. High-throughput TCR immunosequencing, statistical association of individual TCRs with disease status, and machine learning were combined to predict cytomegalovirus infection status. To study patterns of TCR occurrence, a later analysis re-analyzed previously published TCR beta repertoires from around 670 donors and added high-resolution HLA genotyping. In the later analysis, no new phenotypic data were used to find candidate immune exposures; instead, reliance was placed on TCR beta sequences and their occurrence across donors. In an earlier analysis of roughly 580 of the donors, high-throughput TCR beta sequencing was used to judge whether each TCR beta V gene segment behaved as functional or pseudogenic. Alongside the repertoire data, information on donor age, sex, ethnicity and CMV serostatus was compiled. In a later genetic analysis, genome-wide SNP genotypes for about 55% of the 666 donors were used, and that subset was treated as a discovery cohort. Every discovery cohort repertoire had been produced on one sequencing platform. Class I and class II HLA loci were covered by the typing at four-digit resolution. Typing coverage varied by locus: roughly 629-640 donors for A, B, C, DRB1 and DQB1; under 550 for DQA1; approximately 610 for DPA1; fewer than 480 for DPB1. Several DR-DQ haplotypes were handled as single units for association and clustering, since linkage in the cohort was strong. Across 300 to 400 genotyped donors of the cohort, an average of roughly 250,000 unique TCR beta nucleotide sequences per donor were sequenced, and around 19% of those sequences were non-productive.

The cohort was made up of hundreds of healthy bone marrow donors. Cohort members were all nominally healthy when sampled, although unrecorded immune exposures were likely present. The donor was CMV seropositive and was included in the group of almost 300 seropositive cohort members. A peripheral blood sample was provided by each donor, and peripheral blood mononuclear cells were used for TCR beta sequencing. The Qiagen DNeasy Blood Extraction Kit was used to extract genomic DNA from the blood cell samples. Points the paper makes about the study in general: In this cohort, only TCR beta chains were sequenced, and detectable features were limited by the absence of alpha or paired-chain data. The classifier was reported to diagnose cytomegalovirus status with high specificity and sensitivity in both the original cohort and the validation cohort. For the cohort, immune exposure information was limited to CMV serostatus. A later analysis reported that several top co-occurrence clusters appeared linked to parvovirus B19, influenza, CMV and Epstein-Barr virus. According to a later genetic analysis, donors in an Asian-associated ancestry cluster had fewer N-insertions in productive TCRs than the approximately 650-donor mean. In a later analysis, 15,000 to 20,000 TCR beta sequences were associated with specific HLA alleles at a false discovery rate of 0.05. The authors suggested that the approach could potentially be extended to other disease states and immunological phenotypes. A few of the identified cytomegalovirus-associated TCR beta chains were confirmed in vitro to be specific for cytomegalovirus antigens. Linkage disequilibrium might explain the correlated functional status among segregating V segments, but an unknown experimental factor could not be excluded. Assigning TCR associations to individual alleles was difficult when HLA alleles, especially DR and DQ, strongly co-occurred. In a later genetic analysis, a missense DCLRE1C variant was associated with V-gene and J-gene trimming of TCR beta chains, and the association was replicated in an independent cohort. Presence/absence analyses assumed roughly uniform sequencing depth across donors, an assumption that may not hold. In an earlier analysis of around 600 of the donors, most TCR beta V segments were observed in productive rearrangements about 87% or about 30% of the time, broadly matching IMGT annotations. In the study, roughly 160 TCR beta chains were listed as associated with cytomegalovirus. Across donors, most TCR sequences were observed very rarely, whereas some public TCRs were present in many individuals. Because the 87-base-pair reads could not distinguish some IMGT-functional V segments, including TRBV6-2 and TRBV6-3, those segments were excluded. A further reported finding was that TCR beta sequences accurately predicted the HLA-A and HLA-B alleles for most subjects in the first cohort. According to a later analysis, TCR association rates differed among HLA loci, with DRB1 alleles showing the most associated TCRs and HLA-C alleles showing the fewest. A later analysis found that HLA-associated TCR beta chains were more clonally expanded and had lower generation probabilities than equally common non-associated chains. Because counts were too low, seventeen rarely observed V segments, including chromosome 9 orphons, were left out of the earlier analysis of roughly 600 of the donors. A cluster of highly shared sequence variants was judged likely to be a technical artifact of the sequencing pipeline. According to a later analysis, most CMV-associated TCR beta chains appeared to be HLA-restricted, and the HLA associations seemed to be driven largely by CMV exposure. Because some donors lacked HLA typing at each locus, the association tests relied only on the typed subset.

This clone is a singleton in its sample. Its binding antigen is unknown. Base qualities are not recorded, but no much larger clone differs from it by a single base. From cysteine to phenylalanine, the CDR3 is 15 amino acids long. The only DNA kept is the CDR3, 45 bases in frame from the first base. Trimming at the junction amounts to 3 bases on V and 2 bases on J, and the germline ends lie 14 bases apart. The germline V gene (reference sequence) specifies SGHAT as CDR1 and FQDESV as CDR2. Library prep was done by the immunoSEQ multiplex PCR assay. A mixture of 60 forward primers for TCR Vbeta segments and 13 reverse primers for TCR Jbeta segments was used in the multiplex PCR. The CDR3 region of rearranged TCR beta genes was amplified from genomic DNA with a multiplex PCR assay. The Illumina HiSeq System was used to sequence the amplified TCR beta libraries as 87-base-pair reads. On the authors' methods: In a later analysis, tens of millions of unique TCR beta chains were counted across the 500 to 700 repertoires, and roughly 9.9 million of these chains were shared by at least two donors. To remove PCR and sequencing errors, raw reads were error-corrected and collapsed into unique sequences using a nearest-neighbor algorithm that merged closely related sequences. To assign V, D and J gene segments, CDR3 sequences were aligned to IMGT reference sequences. For a sequence to be retained, a match of at least six nucleotides to both a V gene segment and a J gene segment was required. Rearrangements were called productive when the CDR3 lacked stop codons and stayed in frame with V and J; all others were non-productive. CDR3 was defined according to IMGT convention as the region running from the second conserved V-encoded cysteine to the conserved J-encoded phenylalanine. The earlier analysis of about 610 of the donors excluded sequences that lacked an unambiguous match to a single V gene segment. An earlier analysis of some 610 of the donors called V segments functional above 56.7% productive rearrangements and segregating when the between-donor standard deviation exceeded 5%. A statistical classification framework was built for diagnosing cytomegalovirus status from the catalog of TCR beta chain sequences. A later analysis assigned V and J genes by comparing TCR nucleotide sequences with IMGT/GENE-DB human TR gene sequences. A later analysis assigned CDR3 sequences and most-parsimonious VDJ recombination scenarios with the TCRdist pipeline. A later analysis defined each TCR beta chain by its CDR3 amino acid sequence plus V-gene family, and excluded reads lacking a unique V-gene family. A later analysis removed nearly 600 highly shared, low-generation-probability nucleotide sequences to deal with suspected cross-contamination and a sequencing artifact. In a later analysis, a clonal expansion index for each public chain was calculated from normalized within-repertoire ranks of inferred template counts. In a later analysis, generation probabilities were computed using a VDJ recombination model fitted to out-of-frame rearrangements, and the results were checked against IGoR. Hypergeometric tests were used in a later analysis to score TCR-TCR, TCR-HLA and TCR-CMV co-occurrence, with a repertoire-size bias correction applied to the TCR pairs. A later analysis estimated false discovery rates by permuting HLA or CMV assignments 20 times. In a later analysis, co-occurring TCRs were grouped using DBSCAN, with TCRdist sequence similarity added in when clustering inside HLA-allele-positive subsets. Co-occurrence clustering excluded repertoires with fewer than 30,000 or more than 120,000 public chains, plus five with anomalous nucleotide sharing. TCRdb mirrors the immuneACCESS table, restricted to in-frame sequences. Some clones are absent from its copies; in checked studies, under half trace to an unresolved V gene, and the reason for the others is unknown. That table supplies the V and J calls and clone size; D and trimming were determined from the DNA. The sample table holds around 100,000 clones, of which about three quarters were seen once. Approximately 4.4% of the sample is taken by the ten largest.

Source material: PBMCs. The V and J segments used are TRBV11-1 and TRBJ2-7; the D gene cannot be resolved reliably. This receptor was taken from a male donor in good health and CMV-seropositive. At the DNA level, the sequence is TGTGCCAGCAGCTTCTCGCAGGCGACACCCTACGAGCAGTACTTC. It specifies CASSFSQATPYEQYF. The variable domain in full, with residues beyond the CDR3 obtained from the reference TRBV11-1 and TRBJ2-7 genes, is EAEVAQSPRYKITEKSQAVAFWCDPISGHATLYWYRQILGQGPELLVQFQDESVVDDSQLPKDRFSAERLKGVDSTLKIQPAELGDSAMYLCASSFSQATPYEQYFGPGTRLTVT.